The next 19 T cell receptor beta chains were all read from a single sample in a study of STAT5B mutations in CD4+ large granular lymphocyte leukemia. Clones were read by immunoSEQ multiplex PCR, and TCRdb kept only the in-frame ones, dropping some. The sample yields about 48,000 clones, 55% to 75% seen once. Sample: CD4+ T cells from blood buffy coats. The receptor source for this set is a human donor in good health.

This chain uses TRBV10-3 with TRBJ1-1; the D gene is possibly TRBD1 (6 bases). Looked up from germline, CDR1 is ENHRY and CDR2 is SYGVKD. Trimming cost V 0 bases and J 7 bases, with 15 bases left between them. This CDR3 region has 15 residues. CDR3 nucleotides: TGTGCCATCAGTGAGTCGGGGGGACACAATAGTGAAGCTTTCTTT. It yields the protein CAISESGGHNSEAFF.

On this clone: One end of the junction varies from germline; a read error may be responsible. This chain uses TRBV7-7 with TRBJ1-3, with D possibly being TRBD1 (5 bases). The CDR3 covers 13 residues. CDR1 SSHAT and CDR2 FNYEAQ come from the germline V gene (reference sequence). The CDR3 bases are TGTGCTAGCAGCTTATTTGGGGCGGACACCATATATTTT. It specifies CASSLFGADTIYF.

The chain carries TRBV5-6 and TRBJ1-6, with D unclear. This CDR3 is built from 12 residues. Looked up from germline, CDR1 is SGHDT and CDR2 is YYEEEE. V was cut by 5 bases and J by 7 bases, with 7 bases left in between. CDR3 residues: CASRIQNSPLHF. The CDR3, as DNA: TGTGCCAGCAGAATCCAAAATTCACCCCTCCACTTT. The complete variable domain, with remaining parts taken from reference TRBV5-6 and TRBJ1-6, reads DAGVTQSPTHLIKTRGQQVTLRCSPKSGHDTVSWYQQALGQGPQFIFQYYEEEERQRGNFPDRFSGHQFPNYSSELNVNALLLGDSALYLCASRIQNSPLHFGNGTRLTVT.

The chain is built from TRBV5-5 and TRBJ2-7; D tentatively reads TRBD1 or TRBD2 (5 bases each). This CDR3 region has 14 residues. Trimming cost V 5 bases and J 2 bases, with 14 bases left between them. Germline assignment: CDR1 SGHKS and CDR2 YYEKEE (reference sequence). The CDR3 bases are TGTGCCAGCAGACCCGGGACCGGTACCTACGAGCAGTACTTC. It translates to CASRPGTGTYEQYF. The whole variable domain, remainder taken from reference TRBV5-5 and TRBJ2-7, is DAGVTQSPTHLIKTRGQQVTLRCSPISGHKSVSWYQQVLGQGPQFIFQYYEKEERGRGNFPDRFSARQFPNYSSELNVNALLLGDSALYLCASRPGTGTYEQYFGPGTRLTVT.

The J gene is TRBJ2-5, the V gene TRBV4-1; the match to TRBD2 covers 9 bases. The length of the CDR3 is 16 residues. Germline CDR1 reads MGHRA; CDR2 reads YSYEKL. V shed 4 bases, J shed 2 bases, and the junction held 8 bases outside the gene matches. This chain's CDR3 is CASSPGLAGGQETQYF. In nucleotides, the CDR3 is TGCGCCAGCAGCCCGGGACTGGCGGGGGGGCAAGAGACCCAGTACTTC.

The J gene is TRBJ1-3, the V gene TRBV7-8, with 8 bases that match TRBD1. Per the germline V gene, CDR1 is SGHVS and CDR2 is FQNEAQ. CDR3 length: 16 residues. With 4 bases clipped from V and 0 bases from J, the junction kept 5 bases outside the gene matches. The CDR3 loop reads CASSSGQELSGNTIYF. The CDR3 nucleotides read TGTGCCAGCAGCTCGGGACAGGAACTCTCTGGAAACACCATATATTTT.

The CDR3 DNA follows: TGTGCCAGCAGTTTCGGGGGGGACCGGTACGAGCAGTACTTC. Its protein product is CASSFGGDRYEQYF. The V and J genes are TRBV28 and TRBJ2-7; TRBD2 matches at 8 bases. Per germline, CDR1 MDHEN and CDR2 SYDVKM. This CDR3 spans 14 amino acids. The J segment lost 4 bases and the V segment lost 3 bases, leaving 5 bases of the junction unmatched.

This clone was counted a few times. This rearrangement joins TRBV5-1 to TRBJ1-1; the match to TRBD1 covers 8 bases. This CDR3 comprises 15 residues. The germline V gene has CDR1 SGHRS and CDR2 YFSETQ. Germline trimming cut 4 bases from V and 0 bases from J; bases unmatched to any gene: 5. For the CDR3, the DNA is TGCGCCAGCAGCGAGACAGGGGTTTTGAACACTGAAGCTTTCTTT. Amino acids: CASSETGVLNTEAFF.

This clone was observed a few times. CDR3 in amino acids: CASRNRTGLSSYEQYF. DNA of the CDR3: TGTGCCAGTCGGAATAGGACAGGCCTTAGCTCCTACGAGCAGTACTTC. V is TRBV7-8 and J is TRBJ2-7, with 7 positions matching TRBD1. Germline V CDR1 and CDR2: SGHVS, FQNEAQ. This CDR3 contains 16 residues. Trimming removed 9 bases from V and 0 bases from J; junction bases left unmatched: 14. The full variable domain, with the rest looked up from reference TRBV7-8 and TRBJ2-7, is GAGVSQSPRYKVAKRGQDVALRCDPISGHVSLFWYQQALGQGPEFLTYFQNEAQLDKSGLPSDRFFAERPEGSVSTLKIQRTQQEDSAVYLCASRNRTGLSSYEQYFGPGTRLTVT.

CDR3 sequence: CATIVDTPYEQYV. The CDR3 bases are TGTGCCACTATAGTGGACACTCCCTACGAGCAGTACGTC. This chain links TRBV6-5 with TRBJ2-7, with D perhaps matching TRBD1 (5 bases). Per germline, CDR1 MNHEY and CDR2 SVGAGI. This CDR3 contains 13 residues. Trimming cost V 10 bases and J 2 bases, with 15 bases left between them.

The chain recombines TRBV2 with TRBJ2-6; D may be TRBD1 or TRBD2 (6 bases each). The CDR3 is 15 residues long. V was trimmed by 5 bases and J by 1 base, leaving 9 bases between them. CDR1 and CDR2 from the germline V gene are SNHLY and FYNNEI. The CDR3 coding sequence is TGTGCCAGCAGTATAGGGGGGTCTGGGGCCAACGTCCTGACTTTC. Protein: CASSIGGSGANVLTF.

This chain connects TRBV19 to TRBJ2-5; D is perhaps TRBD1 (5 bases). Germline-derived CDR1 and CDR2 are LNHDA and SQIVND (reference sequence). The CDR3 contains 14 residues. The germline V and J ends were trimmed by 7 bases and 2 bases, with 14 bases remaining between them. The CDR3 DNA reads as TGTGCCAGTACACCGGCAGGGCCTCAAGAGACCCAGTACTTC. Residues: CASTPAGPQETQYF.

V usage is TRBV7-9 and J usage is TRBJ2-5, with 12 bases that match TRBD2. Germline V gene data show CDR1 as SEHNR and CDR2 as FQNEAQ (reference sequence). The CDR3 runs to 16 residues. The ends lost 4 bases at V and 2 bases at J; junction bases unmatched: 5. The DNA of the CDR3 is TGTGCCAGCAGCTACGGGCTAGCGGGGGGGCAAGAGACCCAGTACTTC. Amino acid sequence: CASSYGLAGGQETQYF.

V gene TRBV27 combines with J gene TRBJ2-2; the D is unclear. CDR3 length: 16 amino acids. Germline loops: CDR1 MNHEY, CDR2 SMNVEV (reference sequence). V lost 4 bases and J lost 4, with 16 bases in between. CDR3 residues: CASSYGPSWTTGELFF. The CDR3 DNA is TGTGCCAGCAGTTACGGGCCGTCCTGGACCACCGGGGAGCTGTTTTTT.

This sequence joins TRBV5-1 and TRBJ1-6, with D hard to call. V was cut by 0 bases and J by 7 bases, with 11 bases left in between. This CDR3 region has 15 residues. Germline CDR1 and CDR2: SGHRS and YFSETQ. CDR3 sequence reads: CASSLDKPSNSPLHF. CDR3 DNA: TGCGCCAGCAGCTTGGATAAGCCCAGCAATTCACCCCTCCACTTT.

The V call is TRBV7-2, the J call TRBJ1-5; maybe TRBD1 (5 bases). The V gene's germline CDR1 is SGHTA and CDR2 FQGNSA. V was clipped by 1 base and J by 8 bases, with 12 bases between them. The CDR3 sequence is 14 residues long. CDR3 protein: CASSLVAGEEPQHF. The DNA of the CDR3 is TGTGCCAGCAGCTTAGTCGCGGGGGAGGAGCCCCAGCATTTT.

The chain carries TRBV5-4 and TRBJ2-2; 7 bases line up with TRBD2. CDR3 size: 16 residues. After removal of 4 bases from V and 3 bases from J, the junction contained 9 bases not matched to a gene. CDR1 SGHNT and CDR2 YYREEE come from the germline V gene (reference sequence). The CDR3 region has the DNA TGTGCCAGCAGCGGGGGGGGGAAACAGTACACCGGGGAGCTGTTTTTT. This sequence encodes CASSGGGKQYTGELFF.

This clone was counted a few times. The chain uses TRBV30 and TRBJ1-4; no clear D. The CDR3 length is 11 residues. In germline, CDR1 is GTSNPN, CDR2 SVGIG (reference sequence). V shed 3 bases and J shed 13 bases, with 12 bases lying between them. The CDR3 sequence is CAWSPSIGLFF. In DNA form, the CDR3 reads TGTGCCTGGAGCCCTAGTATCGGACTGTTTTTT.

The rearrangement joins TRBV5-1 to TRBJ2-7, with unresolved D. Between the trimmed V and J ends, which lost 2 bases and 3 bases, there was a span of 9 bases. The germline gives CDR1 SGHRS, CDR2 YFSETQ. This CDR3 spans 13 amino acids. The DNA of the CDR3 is TGCGCCAGCAGCTTTAGACAAAACTACGAGCAGTACTTC. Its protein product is CASSFRQNYEQYF.